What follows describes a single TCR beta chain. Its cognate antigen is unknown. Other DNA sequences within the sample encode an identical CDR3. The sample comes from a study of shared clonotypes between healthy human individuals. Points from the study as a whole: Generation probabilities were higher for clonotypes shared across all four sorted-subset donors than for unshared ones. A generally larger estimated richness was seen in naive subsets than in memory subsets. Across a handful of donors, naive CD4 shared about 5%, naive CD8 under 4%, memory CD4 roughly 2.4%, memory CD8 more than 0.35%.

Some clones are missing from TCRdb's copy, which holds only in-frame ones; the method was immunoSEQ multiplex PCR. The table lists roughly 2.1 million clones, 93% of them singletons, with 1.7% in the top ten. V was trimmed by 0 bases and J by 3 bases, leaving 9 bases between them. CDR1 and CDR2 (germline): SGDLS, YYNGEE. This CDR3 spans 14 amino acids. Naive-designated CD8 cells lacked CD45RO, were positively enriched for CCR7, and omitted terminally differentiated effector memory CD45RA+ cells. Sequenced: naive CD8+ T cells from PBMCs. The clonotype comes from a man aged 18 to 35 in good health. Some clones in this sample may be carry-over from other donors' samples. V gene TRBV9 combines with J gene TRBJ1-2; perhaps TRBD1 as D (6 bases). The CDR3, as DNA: TGTGCCAGCAGCGTAGGGGGGGCAGACTATGGCTACACCTTC. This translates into CASSVGGADYGYTF.